The rows below give T cell receptor beta chains drawn from one sample of a study of shared clonotypes between healthy human individuals. Using immunoSEQ multiplex PCR, the repertoire was profiled, and TCRdb retains in-frame clones only, with some absent. Of 2 million to 3 million clones detected, 85% to 95% appear once; the ten largest clones hold roughly 0.14%. The sequenced sample was naive CD4+ T cells sorted from blood. The receptors here all came from a man younger than 35 in good health. The CDR3 runs from the conserved cysteine through the conserved F or W. The order of the fields is V gene, clone size, J gene, D gene, CDR3 DNA, CDR3 protein. A D gene is named only where the DNA matches it firmly. Clone size is shown for a subset of rows, as once, few, many or a class of expanded clone.

TRBV30,few,TRBJ1-1,-,TGTGCCTGGAAAAAACAGGGGAACACTGAAGCTTTCTTT,CAWKKQGNTEAFF
TRBV7-2,-,TRBJ2-7,TRBD1,TGTGCCAGCAGCCCTAGACAGGGTCCAACCTACGAGCAGTACTTC,CASSPRQGPTYEQYF
TRBV7-9,-,TRBJ1-2,TRBD1,TGTGCCAGCAGCTCGGACAGGGCGCTACTCTATGGCTACACCTTC,CASSSDRALLYGYTF
TRBV28,-,TRBJ2-7,TRBD1,TGTGCCAGCAGACCCACCGGGACAGGGTCCTACGAGCAGTACTTC,CASRPTGTGSYEQYF
TRBV5-6,-,TRBJ2-1,TRBD2,TGTGCCAGCAGCTTGCGGACTAGCGCAGTCTATGAGCAGTTCTTC,CASSLRTSAVYEQFF
TRBV5-1,-,TRBJ2-5,TRBD2,TGCGCCAGCAGCTTCTCGGGTAGCGGGGGGCAAGAGACCCAGTACTTC,CASSFSGSGGQETQYF
TRBV18,-,TRBJ1-1,-,TGTGCCAGCTCACCATGGGAGTTGGGCACTGAAGCTTTCTTT,CASSPWELGTEAFF
TRBV7-2,-,TRBJ1-2,-,TGTGCCAGCAGCTTATTTGGGGGCTACACCTTC,CASSLFGGYTF
TRBV4-2,-,TRBJ2-1,-,TGTGCCAGCAGCCAAGGGGAGCGGCGATACAATGAGCAGTTCTTC,CASSQGERRYNEQFF
TRBV30,-,TRBJ1-2,TRBD1,TGTGCCTGGAGTGTTCTGGGACAGGGGGTAGCTAACTATGGCTACACCTTC,CAWSVLGQGVANYGYTF
TRBV2,-,TRBJ1-1,TRBD1,TGTGCCAGCAGGACCGGGACAGGAATGAACACTGAAGCTTTCTTT,CASRTGTGMNTEAFF
TRBV19,-,TRBJ1-2,-,TGTGCCAGCAAGACAGTAGCCTCCTATGGCTACACCTTC,CASKTVASYGYTF
TRBV6-6,once,TRBJ1-2,-,TGTGCCAGCAGTTTCAGGGACCAATTGTATGGCTACACCTTC,CASSFRDQLYGYTF
TRBV5-4,-,TRBJ2-7,TRBD1,TGTGCCAGCAGCTTAGACAGGGGCCCTTCCTACGAGCAGTACTTC,CASSLDRGPSYEQYF
TRBV19,-,TRBJ1-1,-,TGTGCCAGTAGCCCAACAGGGATAAACACTGAAGCTTTCTTT,CASSPTGINTEAFF
TRBV2,-,TRBJ1-3,-,TGTGCCAGCAGTTCCACCAGAAACCAGGGACTCGGAAACACCATATATTTT,CASSSTRNQGLGNTIYF
TRBV19,-,TRBJ1-5,-,TGTGCCAGTCTAGAGCAACATAGCAATCAGCCCCAGCATTTT,CASLEQHSNQPQHF
TRBV10-3,-,TRBJ1-5,-,TGTGCCATCAGTGAGGGCTTCCCGGGAGGTCAGCCCCAGCATTTT,CAISEGFPGGQPQHF
TRBV21-1,-,TRBJ1-6,-,TGTGCCAGCAGCCCTCGTCCGGGGTCCCCCTATAATTCACCCCTCCACTTT,CASSPRPGSPYNSPLHF
TRBV4-3,-,TRBJ2-2,TRBD1,TGCGCCAGCAGGGAGGCCGGGACAGGGTGGACCGGGGAGCTGTTTTTT,CASREAGTGWTGELFF
TRBV9,-,TRBJ1-5,-,TGTGCCAGCAGCGTAGGAGCGAATCAGCCCCAGCATTTT,CASSVGANQPQHF
TRBV5-4,-,TRBJ2-7,TRBD1,TGTGCCAGCAGCTTGAAAGGGGGCGGCGAGCAGTACTTC,CASSLKGGGEQYF
TRBV13,-,TRBJ2-1,TRBD2,TGTGCCAGCAGGCTAGCGGGACTCAGGGGGCAGTTCTTC,CASRLAGLRGQFF
TRBV15,-,TRBJ2-7,TRBD1,TGTGCCACCAGCAGAGAAGGGACAGGGGTGTACGAGCAGTACTTC,CATSREGTGVYEQYF
TRBV5-1,-,TRBJ2-1,-,TGCGCCAGCAGCTTGATACAACAGGGTCATGGGTACAATGAGCAGTTCTTC,CASSLIQQGHGYNEQFF
TRBV28,few,TRBJ1-1,TRBD1,TGTGCCAGCAGGGGACAGGGAAGAACTGAAGCTTTCTTT,CASRGQGRTEAFF
TRBV11-3,-,TRBJ2-3,TRBD2,TGTGCCAGCAGCTTCCGGGGGGTAGCCCCTAGCACAGATACGCAGTATTTT,CASSFRGVAPSTDTQYF
TRBV19,-,TRBJ1-5,-,TGTGCCAGCCTCACAGGGCCCAATCAGCCCCAGCATTTT,CASLTGPNQPQHF
TRBV28,-,TRBJ2-5,-,TGTGCCAGCAGTTCCAGCCAGTTCGCTCTGGAGACCCAGTACTTC,CASSSSQFALETQYF
TRBV2,-,TRBJ1-4,-,TGTGCCAGCAGTGGCCCTCAGGCTAAATACGAAAAACTGTTTTTT,CASSGPQAKYEKLFF
TRBV4-1,-,TRBJ2-7,TRBD2,TGCGCCAGCAGCCAATCCCGGGGACTAGCGGGAGGCAGGCGAGACGAGCAGTACTTC,CASSQSRGLAGGRRDEQYF
TRBV30,-,TRBJ1-2,-,TGTGCCTGGAGTTGGGGGGACTATGGCTACACCTTC,CAWSWGDYGYTF
TRBV6-4,-,TRBJ1-4,-,TGTGCCAGCAGTGACTCCAGGTCCCAGGATGAAAAACTGTTTTTT,CASSDSRSQDEKLFF
TRBV7-9,-,TRBJ2-7,TRBD2,TGTGCCAGCAGCTTGGCTAGCGGGGGTTACGAGCAGTACTTC,CASSLASGGYEQYF
TRBV2,-,TRBJ2-7,-,TGTGCCAGCTCTGGCGGTGGTTTTTCCGAGCAGTACTTC,CASSGGGFSEQYF
TRBV5-4,-,TRBJ2-7,TRBD2,TGTGCCAGCAGCTTGGGGGGTAGCGGGAGGGCCAAGGACGAGCAGTACTTC,CASSLGGSGRAKDEQYF
TRBV7-9,once,TRBJ2-5,-,TGTGCCAGCAGCCCGCCCGCGGTTTTCCAAGAGACCCAGTACTTC,CASSPPAVFQETQYF
TRBV10-3,-,TRBJ2-6,TRBD1,TGTGCCATCAGTGATCGGGACAGAGTATCTGGGGCCAACGTCCTGACTTTC,CAISDRDRVSGANVLTF
TRBV10-3,-,TRBJ1-1,-,TGTGCCATCAGTGCCAACAGTGGAAACACTGAAGCTTTCTTT,CAISANSGNTEAFF
TRBV7-9,-,TRBJ1-3,TRBD1,TGTGCCAGCAGGCCCGACAGGGGGCTTTCTGGAAACACCATATATTTT,CASRPDRGLSGNTIYF
TRBV10-3,few,TRBJ2-2,-,TGTGCCATCAGCCCGGGACACCGCAACACCGGGGAGCTGTTTTTT,CAISPGHRNTGELFF
TRBV19,-,TRBJ2-7,-,TGTGCCAGTAGCGAATCCTACGAGCAGTACTTC,CASSESYEQYF
TRBV5-4,-,TRBJ2-3,-,TGTGCCAGCAGCTTGGAGCGGGCCGATACGCAGTATTTT,CASSLERADTQYF
TRBV6-6,-,TRBJ2-1,TRBD1,TGTGCCAGCAGTCGCGGACAGGGGCTATACAATGAGCAGTTCTTC,CASSRGQGLYNEQFF
TRBV28,-,TRBJ2-7,TRBD2,TGTGCCAGCAGGGATAGCGGGGGGGCCTACGAGCAGTACTTC,CASRDSGGAYEQYF
TRBV20-1,-,TRBJ2-5,-,TGCAGTGCTAGGGGGCAAGAGACCCAGTACTTC,CSARGQETQYF
TRBV5-1,few,TRBJ1-6,TRBD1,TGCGCCAGCAGCTTGTACGGGGACAGGGGTAATTCACCCCTCCACTTT,CASSLYGDRGNSPLHF
TRBV5-4,-,TRBJ2-5,TRBD1,TGTGCCAGCAGCTTAACCGGGACAGGGGGGCGGGAGACCCAGTACTTC,CASSLTGTGGRETQYF
TRBV5-8,-,TRBJ2-3,TRBD2,TGTGCCACAAAGCGGGGGTTGAGCACAGATACGCAGTATTTT,CATKRGLSTDTQYF
TRBV7-2,-,TRBJ1-4,-,TGTGCCAGCAGCTTAGCGGGGGGCTCTCGAGAAAAACTGTTTTTT,CASSLAGGSREKLFF
TRBV18,-,TRBJ2-3,TRBD2,TGTGCCAGCTCACCACTTAGCGGGAGTTCCACAGATACGCAGTATTTT,CASSPLSGSSTDTQYF
TRBV7-9,-,TRBJ2-5,-,TGTGCCAGCAGCTTAGGGGTGGGGGCCCTCCAAGAGACCCAGTACTTC,CASSLGVGALQETQYF
TRBV5-1,-,TRBJ1-3,-,TGCGCCAGCAGCCCGACGGGTCCCAGCTCTGGAAACACCATATATTTT,CASSPTGPSSGNTIYF
TRBV2,-,TRBJ1-4,-,TGTGCCAGCAGAGAAACGGATTCCCCTAATGAAAAACTGTTTTTT,CASRETDSPNEKLFF
TRBV27,-,TRBJ2-7,-,TGTGCCAGTGGACCGGGCCTTGCGCCTTACGAGCAGTACTTC,CASGPGLAPYEQYF
TRBV6-6,-,TRBJ2-7,-,TGTGCCAGCAGCGATCCCGATAGGGAGCAGTACTTC,CASSDPDREQYF
TRBV27,-,TRBJ2-1,-,TGTGCCAGCAGTAGAGGCAGCGTACTATCCTACAATGAGCAGTTCTTC,CASSRGSVLSYNEQFF
TRBV13,-,TRBJ2-7,-,TGTGCCAGCAGCTTTAGGAGCTACGAGCAGTACTTC,CASSFRSYEQYF
TRBV5-1,-,TRBJ2-1,-,TGCGCCAGCAGCTTGGAAGGGGACTTTTACAATGAGCAGTTCTTC,CASSLEGDFYNEQFF